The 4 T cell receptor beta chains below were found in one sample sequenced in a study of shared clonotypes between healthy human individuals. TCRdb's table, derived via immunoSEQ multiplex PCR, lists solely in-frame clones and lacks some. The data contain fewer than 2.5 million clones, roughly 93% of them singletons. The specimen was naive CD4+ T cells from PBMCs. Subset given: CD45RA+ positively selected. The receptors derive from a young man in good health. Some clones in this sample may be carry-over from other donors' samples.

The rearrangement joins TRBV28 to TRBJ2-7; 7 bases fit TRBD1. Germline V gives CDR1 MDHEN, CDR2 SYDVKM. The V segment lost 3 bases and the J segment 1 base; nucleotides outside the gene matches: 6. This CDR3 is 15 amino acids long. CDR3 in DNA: TGTGCCAGCAGTTTCTTAGGGGGCATATCCTACGAGCAGTACTTC. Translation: CASSFLGGISYEQYF.

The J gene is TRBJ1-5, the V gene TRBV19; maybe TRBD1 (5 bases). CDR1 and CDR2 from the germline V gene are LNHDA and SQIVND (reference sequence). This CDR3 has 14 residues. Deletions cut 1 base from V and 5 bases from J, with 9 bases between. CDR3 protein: CASSIVTGYQPQHF. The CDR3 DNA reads TGTGCCAGTAGTATAGTCACAGGTTATCAGCCCCAGCATTTT.

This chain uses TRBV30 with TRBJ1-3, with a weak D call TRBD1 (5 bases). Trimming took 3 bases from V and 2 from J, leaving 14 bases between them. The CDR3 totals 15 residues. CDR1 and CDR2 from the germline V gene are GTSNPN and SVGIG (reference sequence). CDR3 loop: CAWSRRGPTGNTIYF. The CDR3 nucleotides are TGTGCCTGGAGCCGGCGGGGCCCCACTGGAAACACCATATATTTT.

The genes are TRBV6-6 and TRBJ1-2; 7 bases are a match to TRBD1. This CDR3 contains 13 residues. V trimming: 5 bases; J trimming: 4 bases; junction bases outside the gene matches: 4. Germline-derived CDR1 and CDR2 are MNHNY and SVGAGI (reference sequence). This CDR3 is CASSQKGAYGYTF. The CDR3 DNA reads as TGTGCCAGCAGTCAGAAGGGGGCCTATGGCTACACCTTC.